This TCR beta chain is from a study of shared clonotypes between healthy human individuals. CDR1 MNHNY and CDR2 SVGAGI come from the germline V gene (reference sequence). CDR3 size: 15 residues. Trimming took 1 base from V and 4 from J, leaving 13 bases between them. Profiled with immunoSEQ multiplex PCR; TCRdb holds only in-frame clones, not every one. The sample has about 1,900,000 clones; around 96% are singletons. Study-level findings and limits: Shared across several donors were around 5% of the naive CD4 clonotypes.

Cells designated naive CD8 were CD45RO-negative and were positively selected for CCR7, with terminally differentiated effector memory CD45RA+ cells excluded. Regarding this clone: Its antigen is not identified.

The sample consisted of naive CD8+ T cells sorted from blood. This chain links TRBV6-6 with TRBJ2-5; TRBD2 is a possible D gene (6 bases). This TCR was recovered from a man in his late teens or twenties in good health. CDR3 bases: TGTGCCAGCAGTTACTACGGGGGTGGAGGAGAGACCCAGTACTTC. Its protein product is CASSYYGGGGETQYF.